These 29 T cell receptor beta chains were sequenced from one sample in a study of blood T cell repertoires in COVID-19. Profiled with immunoSEQ multiplex PCR; TCRdb holds only in-frame clones, not every one. The sample records around 360,000 clones, 80% to 90% being singletons. Sequences were obtained from peripheral blood. The receptors were gathered from a woman in her 30s with COVID-19, enrolled during active disease.

The chain uses TRBV5-4 and TRBJ2-4; D perhaps matches TRBD2 (6 bases). CDR1 and CDR2 (germline): SGHNT, YYREEE (reference sequence). The V gene lost 9 bases and the J gene lost 0 bases, with 16 bases spanning the gap. The CDR3 is 15 amino acids. In DNA form, the CDR3 reads TGTGCCACCCAGCCCTGGGACTCAGCCAAAAACATTCAGTACTTC. Amino acid sequence: CATQPWDSAKNIQYF. Variable domain in full (rest from reference TRBV5-4 and TRBJ2-4): ETGVTQSPTHLIKTRGQQVTLRCSSQSGHNTVSWYQQALGQGPQFIFQYYREEENGRGNFPPRFSGLQFPNYSSELNVNALELDDSALYLCATQPWDSAKNIQYFGAGTRLSVL.

The chain recombines TRBV2 with TRBJ2-1; weak D call: TRBD2 (6 bases). The CDR3 runs to 15 residues. Germline CDR1 reads SNHLY; CDR2 reads FYNNEI. V gave up 1 base and J gave up 7 bases, with 14 bases separating them. CDR3 nucleotides: TGTGCCAGCAGTGAAGAGCGGGCTTACGTAAATGAGCAGTTCTTC. This translates into CASSEERAYVNEQFF.

The V gene is TRBV5-4, the J gene TRBJ2-1; TRBD2 matches 10 bases. The CDR3 spans 15 residues. After removal of 4 bases from V and 8 bases from J, the junction contained 9 bases not matched to a gene. From germline, CDR1 is SGHNT and CDR2 YYREEE (reference sequence). CDR3 bases: TGTGCCAGCAGCCCGGGAGCGGGAGGGCCCTATGAGCAGTTCTTC. Translated: CASSPGAGGPYEQFF.

This clone turned up a few times. The chain is built from TRBV4-1 and TRBJ2-3; TRBD2 is a possible D gene (6 bases). The ends were cut back, 3 bases at V and 2 bases at J, with 12 bases in the middle. Germline values: CDR1 MGHRA, CDR2 YSYEKL. The CDR3 is 15 amino acids. The CDR3 DNA follows: TGCGCCAGCAGCCACGGGGACTTCTTCACAGATACGCAGTATTTT. Protein sequence: CASSHGDFFTDTQYF.

This clone is a singleton in its sample. The chain couples TRBV6-2 or TRBV6-3 to TRBJ1-5, with D possibly being TRBD1 (6 bases). The ends were cut back, 0 bases at V and 6 bases at J, with 12 bases in the middle. Germline V gives CDR1 MNHEY, CDR2 SVGEGT. CDR3 size: 15 residues. CDR3 loop: CASSYSPGVGQPQHF. CDR3 DNA sequence: TGTGCCAGCAGTTACTCCCCAGGGGTGGGTCAGCCCCAGCATTTT.

This clone has just one count. The CDR3 sequence is CASSAGTGYYTGELFF. In DNA, the CDR3 is TGTGCCAGCAGCGCCGGGACAGGTTATTACACCGGGGAGCTGTTTTTT. The chain employs TRBV13 and TRBJ2-2, with 8 bases aligning to TRBD1. Unmatched junction bases numbered 8, after V lost 5 bases and J lost 3 bases. CDR1 and CDR2 (germline): PRHDT, FYEKMQ (reference sequence). The length of the CDR3 is 16 residues.

The genes are TRBV5-6 and TRBJ1-6; 7 nucleotides align to TRBD1. J lost 0 bases, V lost 3 bases, and 9 bases had no gene match. This CDR3 has 18 residues. The germline V gene has CDR1 SGHDT and CDR2 YYEEEE. The CDR3 DNA follows: TGTGCCAGCAGCTCCACAGGGGTGGTGAGCTCCTATAATTCACCCCTCCACTTT. Amino acid sequence: CASSSTGVVSSYNSPLHF.

This clone was observed once. The chain employs TRBV4-1 and TRBJ2-1, with D possibly TRBD2 on 5 matching bases. CDR1 MGHRA and CDR2 YSYEKL come from the germline V gene. Trimming stripped 3 bases from V and 0 bases from J, with 12 bases between. This CDR3 spans 16 amino acids. The CDR3 coding sequence is TGCGCCAGCAGCCAGGTGCCGGGGATCTCCTACAATGAGCAGTTCTTC. Amino acid sequence: CASSQVPGISYNEQFF.

The chain is built from TRBV24-1 and TRBJ1-5, with D hard to call. Trimming stripped 3 bases from V and 5 bases from J, with 7 bases between. Germline V gene sequence: CDR1 KGHDR, CDR2 SFDVKD. The CDR3 is made up of 13 amino acids. CDR3 nucleotide sequence: TGTGCCACCAGTGATCGGACTGATCAGCCCCAGCATTTT. This translates into CATSDRTDQPQHF.

The gene calls are TRBV2 and TRBJ1-2; no firm D call. The length of the CDR3 is 13 residues. V shed 5 bases and J shed 6 bases, with 13 bases lying between them. CDR1 and CDR2 from the germline V gene are SNHLY and FYNNEI. The CDR3 region has the DNA TGTGCCAGCAGTCCAGAGGGAGGGAATGGCTACACCTTC. Its protein is CASSPEGGNGYTF.

The chain links TRBV7-3 to TRBJ2-7, with TRBD2 as a possible D gene (6 bases). The CDR3 is made up of 15 amino acids. Trimming cost V 2 bases and J 0 bases, with 11 bases left between them. Per germline, CDR1 SGHTA and CDR2 FQGTGA. In nucleotides, the CDR3 is TGTGCCAGCAGCTTAGCGTCCGGGGGCTCCTACGAGCAGTACTTC. This codes for CASSLASGGSYEQYF.

This clone was seen a single time. The chain recombines TRBV24-1 with TRBJ2-1; 9 bases line up with TRBD1. Trimming removed 4 bases from V and 9 bases from J; junction bases left unmatched: 18. Germline CDR1 reads KGHDR; CDR2 reads SFDVKD. CDR3 length equals 18 residues. The CDR3 loop is CATSDPSRTGVLQGEQFF. In nucleotides, the CDR3 is TGTGCCACCAGTGACCCTTCAAGGACAGGGGTGCTACAAGGTGAGCAGTTCTTC.

The chain combines TRBV24-1 with TRBJ1-2, with 8 positions matching TRBD1. V lost 1 base and J lost 2; bases outside the gene matches: 2. Per the germline V gene, CDR1 is KGHDR and CDR2 is SFDVKD. The CDR3 totals 15 residues. Here the CDR3 DNA reads TGTGCCACCAGTGATTTAACAGGGGGGAACTATGGCTACACCTTC. Translation gives CATSDLTGGNYGYTF.

This chain uses TRBV29-1 with TRBJ1-6, with no clear D. V lost 6 bases and J 0 bases, leaving 6 bases between the germline ends. The CDR3 consists of 13 residues. Germline assignment: CDR1 SQVTM and CDR2 ANQGSEA. CDR3 coding DNA: TGCAGCGTGAGGAGCTCCTATAATTCACCCCTCCACTTT. Its translation is CSVRSSYNSPLHF.

This chain connects TRBV12-3 or TRBV12-4 to TRBJ2-3, with no clear D. There are 13 residues in the CDR3. V lost 7 bases to trimming and J lost 0 bases, with 8 bases between them. The CDR3 here is CASTISSTDTQYF. The CDR3 coding sequence is TGTGCCAGCACTATCTCCAGCACAGATACGCAGTATTTT.

The chain employs TRBV7-6 and TRBJ2-4; D possibly corresponds to TRBD2 (6 bases). V lost 1 base, J lost 4 bases, and 11 bases lay in between. CDR1 is SGHVS and CDR2 is FNYEAQ in the germline V gene. The CDR3 contains 15 residues. The CDR3 DNA is TGTGCCAGCAGCTTAGGTGCGGGGACTAAAAACATTCAGTACTTC. This sequence encodes CASSLGAGTKNIQYF.

V gene TRBV11-2 combines with J gene TRBJ1-1; D gene unclear. V lost 2 bases and J 0 bases, leaving 7 bases between the germline ends. The CDR3 has 14 amino acids. Germline loops: CDR1 SGHAT, CDR2 FQNNGV. The CDR3 is CASSLSPVNTEAFF. In nucleotides, the CDR3 is TGTGCCAGCAGCTTATCCCCGGTGAACACTGAAGCTTTCTTT.

V and J are TRBV4-3 and TRBJ1-2; 7 bases agree with TRBD1. Germline CDR1 LGHNA, CDR2 YSLEER. Trimming removed 4 bases from V and 4 bases from J; junction bases left unmatched: 9. The CDR3 consists of 15 residues. Written as DNA, the CDR3 is TGCGCCAGCAGCCCCGCGAGAGGGGGCCCCTATGGCTACACCTTC. This gives the protein CASSPARGGPYGYTF.

The gene calls are TRBV18 and TRBJ2-3; no firm D call. The CDR3 is made up of 12 amino acids. Trimming took off 6 bases at V and 4 bases at J, with 8 bases between the two ends. Germline V lookup: CDR1 KGHSH, CDR2 LQKENI. CDR3 loop: CASSYSPDTQYF. Here the CDR3 DNA reads TGTGCCAGCTCCTATAGTCCAGATACGCAGTATTTT.

V is TRBV4-1 and J is TRBJ2-7; 10 positions match TRBD2. Unmatched junction bases numbered 6, after V lost 4 bases and J lost 0 bases. From germline, CDR1 is MGHRA and CDR2 YSYEKL. This CDR3 has 16 residues. Here the CDR3 reads CASSPPGTSVSYEQYF. For the CDR3, the DNA is TGCGCCAGCAGCCCCCCCGGGACTAGCGTCTCCTACGAGCAGTACTTC.

V gene TRBV27 combines with J gene TRBJ2-3; D is possibly TRBD1 (5 bases). The CDR3 sequence is 14 residues long. Deletions cut 4 bases from V and 0 bases from J, with 8 bases between. Germline V lookup: CDR1 MNHEY, CDR2 SMNVEV (reference sequence). This CDR3 is CASSYRQSTDTQYF. CDR3 DNA: TGTGCCAGCAGTTACAGACAGAGCACAGATACGCAGTATTTT.

The chain joins TRBV10-2 to TRBJ2-5; 7 bases match TRBD1. CDR3 length equals 14 residues. V lost 4 bases to trimming and J lost 0 bases; unmatched junction nucleotides: 2. The germline gives CDR1 WSHSY, CDR2 SAAADI. The CDR3 DNA reads as TGCGCCAGCAGTGGGGACAGTCACCAAGAGACCCAGTACTTC. This sequence encodes CASSGDSHQETQYF.

The table lists this clone with a count of one. The chain uses TRBV4-1 and TRBJ2-7; possibly TRBD2 for D (6 bases). The CDR3 totals 14 residues. Trimming cost V 1 base and J 5 bases, with 12 bases left between them. Germline V CDR1 and CDR2: MGHRA, YSYEKL. CDR3 DNA: TGCGCCAGCAGCCAAGTTACGGGAGCGGACGAGCAGTACTTC. Translated, it gives CASSQVTGADEQYF.

The V call is TRBV7-3, the J call TRBJ2-2; 8 nucleotides line up with TRBD1. Germline-derived CDR1 and CDR2 are SGHTA and FQGTGA. The CDR3 consists of 15 residues. After removal of 5 bases from V and 7 bases from J, the junction contained 9 bases not matched to a gene. The CDR3 region has the DNA TGTGCCAGCAGCCGCTTAGACAGGGGCCGCGGGGAGCTGTTTTTT. Protein: CASSRLDRGRGELFF.

This clone appeared a single time. This sequence joins TRBV27 and TRBJ2-6; perhaps TRBD2 as D (6 bases). The germline V gene encodes CDR1 MNHEY and CDR2 SMNVEV (reference sequence). CDR3 length: 17 residues. The ends were cut back, 6 bases at V and 0 bases at J, with 15 bases in the middle. The CDR3: CASRSGGGYSGANVLTF. CDR3 DNA: TGTGCCAGCAGATCTGGGGGAGGCTACTCTGGGGCCAACGTCCTGACTTTC.

The chain recombines TRBV5-6 with TRBJ1-2, with 7 bases identical to TRBD1. Per germline, CDR1 SGHDT and CDR2 YYEEEE. V shed 4 bases and J 2 bases; nucleotides not matched to a gene: 5. The CDR3 is made up of 14 amino acids. The CDR3 DNA reads as TGTGCCAGCAGCCGCGACAGGGCAAACTATGGCTACACCTTC. Its translation: CASSRDRANYGYTF.

The chain is built from TRBV4-1 and TRBJ2-1; 8 bases align to TRBD2. This CDR3 is 18 amino acids long. Losses at the gene ends were 0 bases for V and 6 bases for J; bases not matched to a gene: 13. Germline V gene lookup returns CDR1 MGHRA and CDR2 YSYEKL. The chain's CDR3 is CASSQDLGGLGGRNEQFF. In DNA, the CDR3 is TGCGCCAGCAGCCAAGATCTTGGGGGACTAGGGGGGCGCAATGAGCAGTTCTTC.

V and J are TRBV7-9 and TRBJ1-2; the match to TRBD1 covers 7 bases. From germline, CDR1 is SEHNR and CDR2 FQNEAQ (reference sequence). With V trimmed by 4 bases and J by 8 bases, 13 bases remained unmatched. The CDR3 length is 15 residues. Written as DNA, the CDR3 is TGTGCCAGCAGCTCGCACACGACAGGGAAGGAAGGCTACACCTTC. This translates into CASSSHTTGKEGYTF.

This chain uses TRBV19 with TRBJ2-7, with D possibly matching TRBD2 (5 bases). The CDR3 runs to 12 residues. Germline V gives CDR1 LNHDA, CDR2 SQIVND (reference sequence). With 5 bases removed from V and 6 bases from J, the gap between germline ends came to 11 bases. The CDR3 spells CASSLVRGEQYF. Written as DNA, the CDR3 is TGTGCCAGTAGTCTCGTCCGGGGCGAGCAGTACTTC. The variable domain in full, with the rest retrieved from reference TRBV19 and TRBJ2-7, is DGGITQSPKYLFRKEGQNVTLSCEQNLNHDAMYWYRQDPGQGLRLIYYSQIVNDFQKGDIAEGYSVSREKKESFPLTVTSAQKNPTAFYLCASSLVRGEQYFGPGTRLTVT.